The next 8 T cell receptor beta chains were all read from a single sample in a study of blood T cell repertoires in COVID-19. Assay used: immunoSEQ multiplex PCR; TCRdb lists only in-frame clones, some missing. The sample carries fewer than 250,000 clones, approximately 88% recorded once. The sample taken for sequencing was PBMCs or T cells enriched from blood (not recorded which). The source of these receptors is a woman under 40 with acute COVID-19.

The rearrangement uses TRBV15 and TRBJ2-3; 13 positions match TRBD2. There are 15 residues in the CDR3. Germline trimming cut 8 bases from V and 4 bases from J; bases unmatched to any gene: 6. Germline CDR1 LNHNV, CDR2 YYDKDF (reference sequence). CDR3 in DNA: TGTGCCACCTCTAGGACTAGCGGGGGCTCAGATACGCAGTATTTT. As protein: CATSRTSGGSDTQYF.

A single count supports this clone. The V call is TRBV6-5, the J call TRBJ1-1, with TRBD1 as a possible D gene (6 bases). CDR3 length equals 14 residues. The V gene's germline CDR1 is MNHEY and CDR2 SVGAGI. Trimming pared 7 bases from V and 5 bases from J, leaving 17 bases between. The CDR3 bases are TGTGCCAGCATTACATTAGCAGGGGAAACTGAAGCTTTCTTT. This codes for CASITLAGETEAFF.

This rearrangement joins TRBV7-9 to TRBJ1-1, with 10 bases lining up with TRBD1. With V trimmed by 5 bases and J by 6 bases, 3 bases remained unmatched. CDR1 and CDR2 (germline): SEHNR, FQNEAQ (reference sequence). The CDR3 has 13 amino acids. DNA for the CDR3: TGTGCCAGCAGCCGACAGGGGGCGGCTGAAGCTTTCTTT. It codes for CASSRQGAAEAFF.

This clone was counted once. The gene calls are TRBV3-1 (or the pseudogene TRBV3-2) and TRBJ2-3; 9 bases line up with TRBD2. The V gene end was trimmed by 4 bases and the J gene end by 5 bases; junction bases not matched to a gene: 10. The CDR3 contains 16 residues. The germline V gene has CDR1 LGHDT and CDR2 YNNKEL (reference sequence). The CDR3 nucleotides read TGTGCCAGCAGCCCCCGTGTCAGCGGGGGGTTAGATACGCAGTATTTT. Residues: CASSPRVSGGLDTQYF.

This chain connects TRBV14 to TRBJ1-1, with TRBD1 matching 7 bases. Germline V lookup: CDR1 SGHDN, CDR2 FVKESK. V was clipped by 0 bases and J by 5 bases; unmatched bases: 6. The CDR3 is made up of 15 amino acids. The CDR3: CASSQDRQGWTEAFF. The CDR3 DNA reads as TGTGCCAGCAGCCAAGATCGACAGGGTTGGACTGAAGCTTTCTTT.

The chain is built from TRBV18 and TRBJ1-1; D remains unclear. Germline assignment: CDR1 KGHSH and CDR2 LQKENI. With 3 bases removed from V and 0 bases from J, the gap between germline ends came to 17 bases. CDR3 size: 17 residues. The CDR3 sequence is CASSPFPMGYMNTEAFF. The CDR3 bases are TGTGCCAGCTCACCGTTTCCGATGGGCTATATGAACACTGAAGCTTTCTTT. Drawing the rest from reference TRBV18 and TRBJ1-1, the complete variable domain is NAGVMQNPRHLVRRRGQEARLRCSPMKGHSHVYWYRQLPEEGLKFMVYLQKENIIDESGMPKERFSAEFPKEGPSILRIQQVVRGDSAAYFCASSPFPMGYMNTEAFFGQGTRLTVV.

The V and J genes are TRBV13 and TRBJ2-1; D is possibly TRBD2 (5 bases). V was trimmed by 4 bases and J by 7 bases, leaving 11 bases between them. CDR1 and CDR2 from the germline V gene are PRHDT and FYEKMQ (reference sequence). This CDR3 is 13 amino acids long. CDR3 residues: CASSWPEGNEQFF. In DNA, the CDR3 is TGTGCCAGCAGCTGGCCAGAGGGAAATGAGCAGTTCTTC.

The rearrangement joins TRBV6-2 or TRBV6-3 to TRBJ1-1; 7 bases agree with TRBD1. The germline CDR1 and CDR2 sequences are MNHEY and SVGEGT. With V trimmed by 6 bases and J by 1 base, 14 bases remained unmatched. This CDR3 contains 17 residues. CDR3 residues: CASSPPDRAPGNTEAFF. In DNA, the CDR3 is TGTGCCAGCAGCCCCCCCGACAGGGCCCCGGGGAACACTGAAGCTTTCTTT.